This T cell receptor beta chain was documented in a study of OX40 agonist ivuxolimab in advanced cancers. About the investigation overall: Ivuxolimab was a fully human IgG2 agonistic monoclonal antibody targeting the costimulatory receptor OX40 (CD134). The paper reports the monotherapy dose-escalation portion (N = 52 patients) of the phase I ivuxolimab trial. Intravenous ivuxolimab was administered to patients every 2 weeks at six dose levels: 0.01, 0.1, 0.3, 1.5, 3 and 10 mg/kg. Of the 50 to 55 patients in dose escalation, 19 had hepatocellular carcinoma, around 15 had melanoma, 9 had renal cell carcinoma and 9 had head and neck cancer. The purpose of peripheral TCRbeta sequencing was to test whether ivuxolimab changed TCR sequence diversity and led to clonal T-cell expansion. Partial responses occurred in three dose-escalation patients: two with cutaneous melanoma and one with hepatocellular carcinoma. Patients were allowed to have had prior anti-PD-1, anti-PD-L1 or anti-CTLA-4 therapy, and around 40% of the dose-escalation patients had previously received checkpoint inhibitors. In the dose-escalation cohort, 82.7% of patients were male, and the mean age was roughly 60 years with a range of roughly 20 to 79. Broader findings and caveats from the paper: Low levels of normalized T-cell clonal expansion were also seen in some patients who did not respond. In partial responders in the 0.1-3.0 mg/kg groups, normalized peripheral clonal expansion was found to be among the lowest, especially among CD8+ T cells. After ivuxolimab, expanded clones were on average more numerous among CD8+ T cells than among CD4+ T cells. At doses of 0.1 to 3.0 mg/kg, clonal expansion of both CD4+ and CD8+ blood T cells was observed from baseline to week 6. Which antigens the clonally expanded peripheral T cells were specific for was not determined.

The germline V gene (reference sequence) yields MNHEY for CDR1 and SMNVEV for CDR2. V loses 0 bases at its end and J loses 4 bases; junction bases beyond the gene matches: 3. Including the terminal cysteine and phenylalanine, the CDR3 comprises 16 residues. Only CDR3 DNA remains: 48 bases, in frame from the first base. The trial excluded patients who had a history of autoimmune disease or who were on systemic immunosuppression. Peripheral blood for TCR sequencing was collected from all dose cohorts at baseline, on cycle 4 day 1, and on cycle 7 day 1. Samples were obtained from an open-label, multicenter, first-in-human phase I dose-escalation trial of ivuxolimab. The trial enrolled adults with locally advanced or metastatic head and neck squamous cell, hepatocellular, melanoma or renal cell carcinoma. CD4+ and CD8+ T cells were sorted separately from peripheral blood before TCR sequencing. A word on this clone: There is no known antigen for this receptor. Per-base qualities were not stored, and no clone one base away is much larger.

Genomic DNA was extracted from sorted cells for sequencing of the TCRbeta CDR3 region. TCRbeta CDR3 regions were sequenced using the immunoSEQ Assay. The source is immuneACCESS, and TCRdb retained only in-frame sequences with V and J called. Part of the clones is not carried over; for the studies checked, unresolved V genes explain less than half of this, and the remainder is unexplained. The sample records some 80,000 clones, just under 90% of which are singletons. The ten largest clones represent around 2.4% of the sample. The receptor was isolated from an adult with an advanced solid tumor such as melanoma, head and neck, liver or kidney cancer. Recombination connected TRBV27 to TRBJ2-5; 12 central bases correspond to TRBD2. The sequenced sample was CD4+ or CD8+ T cells sorted from blood, obtained in a trial of the OX40 agonist ivuxolimab. The CDR3 has the sequence CASSLSTSGGGETQYF. Here is the DNA: TGTGCCAGCAGTTTATCGACTAGCGGGGGTGGAGAGACCCAGTACTTC.